The clone carrying this T cell receptor (beta chain) was detected a few times. Its target is not known. V lost 7 bases, J lost 5 bases, and 6 bases stayed unmatched. The CDR3 contains 15 residues. TCRdb reprocessed the 5' RACE reads via MiXCR and lists one record per CDR3 protein. Here the sample spans fewer than 700,000 distinct CDR3 sequences, about 20% being singletons. The record originates from a study of T-cell memory formation after mild COVID-19. Study conclusions and caveats: Some SARS-CoV-2-responding clones were already detected in memory before infection. In second-wave clones peaking day 37, SARS-CoV-2 specificity remained unconfirmed.

The source material was PBMCs or a T cell subset sorted from them (not recorded which). The sequence came from an adult woman who had mild COVID-19 (a few samples of this study predate the infection). Cell type and time point are not known. The chain uses TRBV12-3 or TRBV12-4 and TRBJ2-3, with TRBD2 identical over 13 bases. The CDR3: CASTGTSGKVDTQYF. The CDR3 nucleotides are TGTGCCAGCACCGGGACTAGCGGGAAGGTAGATACGCAGTATTTT.